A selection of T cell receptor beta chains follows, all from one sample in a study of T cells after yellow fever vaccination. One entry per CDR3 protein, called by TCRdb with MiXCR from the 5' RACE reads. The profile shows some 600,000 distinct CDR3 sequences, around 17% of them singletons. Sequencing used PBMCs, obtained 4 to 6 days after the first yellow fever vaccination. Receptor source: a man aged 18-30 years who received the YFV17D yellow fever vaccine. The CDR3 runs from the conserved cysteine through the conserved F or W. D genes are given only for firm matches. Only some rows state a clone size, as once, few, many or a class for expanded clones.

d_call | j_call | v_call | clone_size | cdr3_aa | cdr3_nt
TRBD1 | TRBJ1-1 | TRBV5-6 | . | CASSRDRDAFF | TGTGCCAGCAGCCGGGACAGGGACGCTTTCTTT
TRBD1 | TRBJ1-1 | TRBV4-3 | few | CASSQDRSGTEAFF | TGCGCCAGCAGCCAGGACAGGTCGGGGACTGAAGCTTTCTTT
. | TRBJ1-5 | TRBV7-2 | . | CASSLQGPRNQPQHF | TGTGCCAGCAGCTTACAGGGTCCACGGAATCAGCCCCAGCATTTT
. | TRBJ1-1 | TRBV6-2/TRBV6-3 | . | CASSYEGSPEAFF | TGTGCCAGCAGTTATGAGGGGTCTCCTGAAGCTTTCTTT
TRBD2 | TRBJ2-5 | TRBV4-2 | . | CASSQAITSGQETQYF | TGTGCCAGCAGCCAAGCCATAACTAGCGGCCAAGAGACCCAGTACTTC
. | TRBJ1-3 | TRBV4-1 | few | CASSQEQTAAGNTIYF | TGCGCCAGCAGCCAAGAACAAACAGCCGCTGGAAACACCATATATTTT
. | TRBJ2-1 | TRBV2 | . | CASRGGQANNEQFF | TGTGCCAGTCGGGGGGGACAGGCGAACAATGAGCAGTTCTTC
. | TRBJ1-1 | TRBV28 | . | CASRSAYTEAFF | TGTGCCAGTCGCAGCGCTTACACTGAAGCTTTCTTT
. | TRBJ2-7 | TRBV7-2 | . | CASRQDRLQAYEQYF | TGTGCCAGCAGGCAAGACAGATTACAAGCCTACGAGCAGTACTTC
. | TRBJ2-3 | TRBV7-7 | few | CASSLAPGGFSTDTQYF | TGTGCTAGCAGCTTAGCGCCCGGGGGTTTTAGCACAGATACGCAGTATTTT
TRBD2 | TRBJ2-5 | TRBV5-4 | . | CASSHGLAGVQETQYF | TGTGCCAGCAGTCACGGACTAGCGGGGGTCCAAGAGACCCAGTACTTC
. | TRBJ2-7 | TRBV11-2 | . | CASSFLRGRNEQYF | TGTGCCAGCAGCTTCCTCAGGGGAAGAAACGAGCAGTACTTC
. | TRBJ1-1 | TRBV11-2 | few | CASSLDRHPWAFF | TGTGCCAGCAGCTTAGATCGGCACCCGTGGGCTTTCTTT
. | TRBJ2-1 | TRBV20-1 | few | CSARGGLNEQFF | TGCAGTGCTAGAGGGGGGCTCAATGAGCAGTTCTTC
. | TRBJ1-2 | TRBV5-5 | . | CASSSRRVNYGYTF | TGTGCCAGCAGCTCCCGCCGGGTTAACTATGGCTACACCTTC
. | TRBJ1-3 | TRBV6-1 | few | CASSVSGVGRNTIYF | TGTGCCAGCAGTGTCTCAGGGGTTGGTAGAAACACCATATATTTT
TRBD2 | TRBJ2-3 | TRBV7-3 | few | CASSPSGSSTDTQYF | TGTGCCAGCAGCCCTAGCGGGTCGAGCACAGATACGCAGTATTTT
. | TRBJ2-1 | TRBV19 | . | CASSIRTARDEQFF | TGTGCCAGTAGTATTCGGACAGCCAGGGATGAGCAGTTCTTC
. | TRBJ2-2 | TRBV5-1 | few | CASSLDGGGGELFF | TGCGCCAGCAGCTTGGACGGGGGAGGCGGGGAGCTGTTTTTT
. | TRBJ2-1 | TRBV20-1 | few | CSAREREAYNEQFF | TGCAGTGCTAGGGAGAGGGAAGCCTACAATGAGCAGTTCTTC
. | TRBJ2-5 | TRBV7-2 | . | CASSLVSGRQLTETQYF | TGTGCCAGCAGCTTAGTTTCGGGGAGGCAGTTGACCGAGACCCAGTACTTC
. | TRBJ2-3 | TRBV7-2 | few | CASSLASGGGPRDTQYF | TGTGCCAGCAGCTTAGCGAGTGGGGGGGGGCCGAGAGATACGCAGTATTTT
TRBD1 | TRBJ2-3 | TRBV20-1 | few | CSAPIDRGVIDTQYF | TGCAGTGCCCCTATTGACAGGGGGGTGATAGATACGCAGTATTTT
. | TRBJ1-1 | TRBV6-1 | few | CASTLRGNTEAFF | TGTGCCAGCACCCTCCGGGGGAACACTGAAGCTTTCTTT
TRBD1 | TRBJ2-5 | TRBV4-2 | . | CASSRGPDREYQETQYF | TGTGCCAGCAGCCGAGGTCCGGACAGGGAGTACCAAGAGACCCAGTACTTC
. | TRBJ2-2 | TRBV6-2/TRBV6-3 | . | CASSPDRRPGNTGELFF | TGTGCCAGCAGCCCCGACAGGCGCCCCGGGAACACCGGGGAGCTGTTTTTT
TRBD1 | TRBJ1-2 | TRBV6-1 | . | CASRSGQGSYGYTF | TGTGCCAGCAGGTCGGGACAGGGGAGCTATGGCTACACCTTC
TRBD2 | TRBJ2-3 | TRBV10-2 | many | CASSDLGLAGPSTDTQYF | TGCGCCAGCAGTGACCTGGGACTAGCGGGGCCTAGCACAGATACGCAGTATTTT
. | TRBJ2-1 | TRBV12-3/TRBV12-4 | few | CASNPTGPYNEQFF | TGTGCCAGCAACCCGACGGGCCCCTACAATGAGCAGTTCTTC
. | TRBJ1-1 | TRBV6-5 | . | CASSYRDQTEAFF | TGTGCCAGCAGTTATCGGGACCAGACTGAAGCTTTCTTT
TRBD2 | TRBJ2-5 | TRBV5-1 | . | CASSLMGEGETQYF | TGCGCCAGCAGCTTGATGGGGGAGGGAGAGACCCAGTACTTC
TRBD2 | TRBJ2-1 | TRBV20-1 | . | CSAPDIAGGRPYNEQFF | TGCAGTGCACCGGACATAGCGGGGGGGCGCCCCTACAATGAGCAGTTCTTC
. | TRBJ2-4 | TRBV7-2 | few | CASSLGEARAKNIQYF | TGTGCCAGCAGCTTGGGGGAGGCCCGAGCCAAAAACATTCAGTACTTC
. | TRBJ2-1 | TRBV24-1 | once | CATSDPVGNQQFF | TGTGCCACCAGTGACCCTGTGGGGAATCAGCAGTTCTTC
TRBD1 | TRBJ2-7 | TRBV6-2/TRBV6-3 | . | CASSSGGTGDFYEQYF | TGTGCCAGCAGTAGCGGAGGGACAGGGGACTTCTACGAGCAGTACTTC
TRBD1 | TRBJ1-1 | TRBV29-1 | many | CSAGQGVATEAFF | TGCAGCGCAGGACAGGGGGTAGCCACTGAAGCTTTCTTT
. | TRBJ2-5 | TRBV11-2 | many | CASSFISSAQYF | TGTGCCAGCAGCTTCATCAGTTCGGCCCAGTACTTC
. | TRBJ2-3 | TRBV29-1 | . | CSVREGADTQYF | TGCAGCGTTCGAGAGGGTGCAGATACGCAGTATTTT
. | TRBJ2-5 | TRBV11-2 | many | CASSNDREGTQYF | TGTGCCAGCAGCAATGACAGGGAGGGGACCCAGTACTTC
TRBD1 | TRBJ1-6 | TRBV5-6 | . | CASSLGGQGALGSPLHF | TGTGCCAGCAGCTTGGGAGGGCAGGGGGCATTAGGTTCACCCCTCCACTTT
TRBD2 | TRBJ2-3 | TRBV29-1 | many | CSVGFGGSTDTQYF | TGCAGCGTTGGTTTCGGGGGGAGCACAGATACGCAGTATTTT
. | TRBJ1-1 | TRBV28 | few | CASSPFAVNTEAFF | TGTGCCAGCAGCCCATTCGCGGTGAACACTGAAGCTTTCTTT